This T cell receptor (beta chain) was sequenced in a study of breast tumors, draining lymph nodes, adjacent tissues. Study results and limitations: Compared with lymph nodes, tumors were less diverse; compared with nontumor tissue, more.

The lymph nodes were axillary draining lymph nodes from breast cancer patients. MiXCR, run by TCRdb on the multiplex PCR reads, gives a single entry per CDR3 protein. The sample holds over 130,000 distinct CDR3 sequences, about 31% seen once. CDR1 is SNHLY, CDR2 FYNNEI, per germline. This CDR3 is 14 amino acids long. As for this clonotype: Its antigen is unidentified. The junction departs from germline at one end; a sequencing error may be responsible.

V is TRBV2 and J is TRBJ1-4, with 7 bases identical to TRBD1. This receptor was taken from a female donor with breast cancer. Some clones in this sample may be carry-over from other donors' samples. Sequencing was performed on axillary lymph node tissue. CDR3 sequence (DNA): TGCGCCAGCACCAGACAGGGCGGTAATGAAAAACTGTCTTTT. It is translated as CASTRQGGNEKLSF.